Below, 14 T cell receptor beta chains from the same sample are listed, as sequenced in a study of blood T cell repertoires in COVID-19. Produced via immunoSEQ multiplex PCR; TCRdb's table is partial and in-frame only. The sample contains 300,000 to 350,000 clones, around 90% of which appear only once. Input material: peripheral blood. These receptors were taken from a woman younger than 45 with COVID-19, enrolled during active disease.

The rearrangement joins TRBV11-3 to TRBJ2-1; tentatively, D is TRBD2 (6 bases). CDR3 length equals 12 residues. With 2 bases removed from V and 9 bases from J, the gap between germline ends came to 8 bases. Germline assignment: CDR1 SGHNT and CDR2 YENEEA. In nucleotides, the CDR3 is TGTGCCAGCAGCTTATCGCGGGGTGAGCAGTTCTTC. Its translation: CASSLSRGEQFF.

The gene calls are TRBV6-6 and TRBJ1-2; D ambiguous. The CDR3 runs to 13 residues. In germline, CDR1 is MNHNY, CDR2 SVGAGI (reference sequence). Trimming took 3 bases from V and 3 from J, leaving 8 bases between them. The CDR3 DNA reads as TGTGCCAGCAGTTATGCGGTGGACTATGGCTACACCTTC. Its translation: CASSYAVDYGYTF.

J is TRBJ2-7 and V is TRBV30; weak D call: TRBD1 (6 bases). This CDR3 has 12 residues. Trimming removed 7 bases from V and 1 base from J, with 11 bases in between. Looked up from germline, CDR1 is GTSNPN and CDR2 is SVGIG (reference sequence). The CDR3 spells CALTGESYEQYF. CDR3 in DNA: TGTGCCTTGACAGGCGAATCCTACGAGCAGTACTTC.

The chain joins TRBV5-1 to TRBJ1-4; possibly TRBD1 for D (5 bases). The V and J ends lost 4 bases and 7 bases respectively, with 14 bases between them. The CDR3 totals 14 residues. CDR1 and CDR2 from the germline V gene are SGHRS and YFSETQ. CDR3 in DNA: TGCGCCAGCAGCCCCGCGGGGGAGGGTGAAAAACTGTTTTTT. It encodes CASSPAGEGEKLFF.

The chain carries TRBV11-2 and TRBJ1-1; 8 nucleotides match TRBD1. The CDR3 contains 15 residues. Trimming took 10 bases from V and 4 from J; bases not matched to a gene: 14. Germline V gene sequence: CDR1 SGHAT, CDR2 FQNNGV. The CDR3 loop is CANTHRTGTGTEAFF. In DNA, the CDR3 is TGTGCCAACACCCACCGGACAGGGACGGGCACTGAAGCTTTCTTT. Looking up the rest from reference TRBV11-2 and TRBJ1-1 gives the full variable domain: EAGVAQSPRYKIIEKRQSVAFWCNPISGHATLYWYQQILGQGPKLLIQFQNNGVVDDSQLPKDRFSAERLKGVDSTLKIQPAKLEDSAVYLCANTHRTGTGTEAFFGQGTRLTVV.

The genes are TRBV4-3 and TRBJ1-1; D gene uncertain. V dropped 4 bases and J dropped 0 bases, with 6 bases sitting between them. CDR1 is LGHNA, CDR2 YSLEER, per germline. This CDR3 spans 13 amino acids. DNA of the CDR3: TGCGCCAGCAGCCTCGACTTGAACACTGAAGCTTTCTTT. Its protein is CASSLDLNTEAFF.

The chain is built from TRBV4-3 and TRBJ1-4; weak D call: TRBD1 (5 bases). CDR1 is LGHNA, CDR2 YSLEER, per germline. There are 16 residues in the CDR3. With 1 base removed from V and 6 bases from J, the gap between germline ends came to 15 bases. CDR3: CASSQVFGGVDEKLFF. CDR3 DNA: TGCGCCAGCAGCCAAGTTTTCGGGGGTGTGGATGAAAAACTGTTTTTT.

This chain links TRBV27 with TRBJ1-4, with TRBD1 matching 8 bases. The CDR3 extends over 16 amino acids. J lost 1 base, V lost 2 bases, and 3 bases had no gene match. The germline CDR1 and CDR2 sequences are MNHEY and SMNVEV (reference sequence). CDR3 residues: CASSLNRGGTNEKLFF. In DNA form, the CDR3 reads TGTGCCAGCAGTTTAAACAGGGGGGGAACTAATGAAAAACTGTTTTTT.

V usage is TRBV9 and J usage is TRBJ2-1; 7 bases line up with TRBD1. Germline V lookup: CDR1 SGDLS, CDR2 YYNGEE. The CDR3 covers 14 residues. J gave up 7 bases and V 4 bases, and 8 bases lay outside the gene matches. The CDR3 DNA reads TGTGCCAGCAGCACCGAGGGGGCGCGTAATGAGCAGTTCTTC. It specifies CASSTEGARNEQFF.

On this clone itself: Other DNA variants within this sample encode the same CDR3. The chain links TRBV5-1 to TRBJ1-5, with 8 bases matching TRBD1. CDR3 length: 14 residues. Germline assignment: CDR1 SGHRS and CDR2 YFSETQ. Trimming took 4 bases from V and 7 from J; bases not matched to a gene: 7. As DNA, the CDR3 is TGCGCCAGCAGCCCCGACAGGGGTGGGCAGCCCCAGCATTTT. It codes for CASSPDRGGQPQHF.

This chain's CDR3 is CASSIYPGLAGVDEQFF. The CDR3 bases are TGTGCCAGCAGCATATATCCGGGACTAGCGGGAGTTGATGAGCAGTTCTTC. The chain links TRBV5-6 to TRBJ2-1, with TRBD2 matching over 14 bases. From germline, CDR1 is SGHDT and CDR2 YYEEEE. The junction had 11 bases not matched to a gene; V was cut back by 4 bases and J by 8 bases. The CDR3 has 17 amino acids. Full variable domain (remainder filled in from reference TRBV5-6 and TRBJ2-1): DAGVTQSPTHLIKTRGQQVTLRCSPKSGHDTVSWYQQALGQGPQFIFQYYEEEERQRGNFPDRFSGHQFPNYSSELNVNALLLGDSALYLCASSIYPGLAGVDEQFFGPGTRLTVL.

The CDR3 spells CASSLLPASSNEQFF. The CDR3 DNA is TGTGCCAGCAGCTTGCTCCCTGCTAGCAGCAATGAGCAGTTCTTC. This chain links TRBV5-5 with TRBJ2-1, with D possibly being TRBD2 (5 bases). This CDR3 has 15 residues. Trimming pared 1 base from V and 6 bases from J, leaving 14 bases between. CDR1 SGHKS and CDR2 YYEKEE come from the germline V gene (reference sequence). Full variable domain (rest looked up from reference TRBV5-5 and TRBJ2-1): DAGVTQSPTHLIKTRGQQVTLRCSPISGHKSVSWYQQVLGQGPQFIFQYYEKEERGRGNFPDRFSARQFPNYSSELNVNALLLGDSALYLCASSLLPASSNEQFFGPGTRLTVL.

The chain has TRBV11-2 and TRBJ1-2; D perhaps matches TRBD1 (6 bases). Germline CDR1 reads SGHAT; CDR2 reads FQNNGV. This CDR3 region has 17 residues. V lost 4 bases, J lost 3 bases, and 21 bases lay in between. CDR3 sequence reads: CASSSPRLDSFYYGYTF. In nucleotides, the CDR3 is TGTGCCAGCAGCTCTCCCAGGTTGGACAGTTTTTACTATGGCTACACCTTC.

This chain links TRBV29-1 with TRBJ2-5, with 11 bases identical to TRBD2. The germline V gene encodes CDR1 SQVTM and CDR2 ANQGSEA. The CDR3 contains 16 residues. Unmatched junction bases numbered 13, after V lost 5 bases and J lost 5 bases. CDR3 bases: TGCAGCGTTTCCTCGACTAGCGGGGCTCCAGGGGAGACCCAGTACTTC. It specifies CSVSSTSGAPGETQYF.